This passage covers 15 T cell receptor beta chains from one sample sequenced in a study of OX40 agonist ivuxolimab in advanced cancers. Data came from immunoSEQ multiplex PCR; TCRdb stores just in-frame clones and leaves some out. The sample gives 60,000 to 65,000 clones, about 90% of which show up once; about 4.8% is in the top ten. This sample comprised CD4+ or CD8+ T cells sorted from blood, obtained in a trial of the OX40 agonist ivuxolimab. Source of these receptors: an adult with an advanced solid tumor such as melanoma, head and neck, liver or kidney cancer.

The chain combines TRBV7-9 with TRBJ1-3; 7 nucleotides agree with TRBD1. With 2 bases clipped from V and 4 bases from J, the junction kept 14 bases outside the gene matches. CDR3 length equals 18 residues. Germline CDR1 SEHNR, CDR2 FQNEAQ (reference sequence). In DNA, the CDR3 is TGTGCCAGCAGCTTACAGACGACAGGGAAGTGGTCCGGAAACACCATATATTTT. Residues: CASSLQTTGKWSGNTIYF.

The chain joins TRBV7-8 to TRBJ1-4; no clear D. This CDR3 is 14 amino acids long. V was pared by 5 bases and J by 1 base, with 8 bases between. Germline CDR1 is SGHVS and CDR2 is FQNEAQ. Written as DNA, the CDR3 is TGTGCCAGCAGCCCACACAGAACTAATGAAAAACTGTTTTTT. Protein: CASSPHRTNEKLFF.

The gene calls are TRBV10-3 and TRBJ1-5; no definite D call. CDR1 is ENHRY, CDR2 SYGVKD, per germline. CDR3 length: 13 amino acids. The germline V and J ends were trimmed by 11 bases and 6 bases, with 17 bases remaining between them. CDR3 protein: CAARSHAGQPQHF. CDR3 nucleotides: TGTGCCGCAAGGTCCCACGCAGGTCAGCCCCAGCATTTT.

This chain joins TRBV5-6 and TRBJ2-3; possibly TRBD2 for D (6 bases). The germline gives CDR1 SGHDT, CDR2 YYEEEE. With 2 bases removed from V and 6 bases from J, the gap between germline ends came to 22 bases. The CDR3 runs to 17 residues. DNA for the CDR3: TGTGCCAGCAGCTTTTGGGGAAGGAGTCGTGGGGGGGATACGCAGTATTTT. This sequence encodes CASSFWGRSRGGDTQYF. Looking up the rest from reference TRBV5-6 and TRBJ2-3 gives the full variable domain: DAGVTQSPTHLIKTRGQQVTLRCSPKSGHDTVSWYQQALGQGPQFIFQYYEEEERQRGNFPDRFSGHQFPNYSSELNVNALLLGDSALYLCASSFWGRSRGGDTQYFGPGTRLTVL.

The chain joins TRBV6-1 to TRBJ1-2, with D possibly being TRBD1 (6 bases). The CDR3 spans 15 residues. Trimming cost V 6 bases and J 6 bases, with 20 bases left between them. Germline CDR1 reads MNHNS; CDR2 reads SASEGT. The CDR3 DNA reads TGTGCCAGCAGCCCAACAGGGCGAGCCGGTGATGGCTACACCTTC. The encoded protein is CASSPTGRAGDGYTF.

The chain uses TRBV28 and TRBJ2-1, with 7 bases matching TRBD2. Germline lookup yields CDR1 MDHEN and CDR2 SYDVKM. The CDR3 is 15 amino acids. V shed 6 bases and J 8 bases; nucleotides not matched to a gene: 13. The CDR3 DNA is TGTGCCAGCAGATCCTTAGCGGGTAGTTACTATGAGCAGTTCTTC. Translating gives CASRSLAGSYYEQFF.

This chain uses TRBV6-5 with TRBJ1-6; D remains ambiguous. CDR3 size: 15 residues. CDR1 is MNHEY, CDR2 SVGAGI, per germline. Trimming pared 1 base from V and 10 bases from J, leaving 14 bases between. The CDR3 here is CASSYYSNTNSPLHF. The CDR3 coding sequence is TGTGCCAGCAGTTACTACTCGAATACAAACTCACCCCTCCACTTT.

The rearrangement uses TRBV7-2 and TRBJ2-5, with D possibly TRBD2 on 6 matching bases. The J call may be faulty, since TRBJ2-7 better matches the DNA end. The CDR3 loop spans 13 amino acids. The germline V gene encodes CDR1 SGHTA and CDR2 FQGNSA. The CDR3 region is CASSLPGSYEQYF. CDR3 sequence (DNA): TGTGCCAGCAGCTTGCCCGGGAGTTACGAGCAGTACTTC.

This sequence joins TRBV9 and TRBJ2-7; the D gene could be TRBD1 or TRBD2 (6 bases each). The CDR3 length is 16 residues. CDR1 is SGDLS, CDR2 YYNGEE, per germline. The V end was cut by 0 bases, the J end by 6 bases, with 19 bases between. The CDR3 DNA follows: TGTGCCAGCAGCGTAGCTACCCGGGGGCTCGGCGGCGAGCAGTACTTC. Protein sequence: CASSVATRGLGGEQYF.

In its sample, this clone was seen a few times. The chain employs TRBV11-2 and TRBJ2-2; a weak D match, TRBD1 (6 bases). CDR3 length: 16 residues. The germline V and J ends were trimmed by 3 bases and 4 bases, with 15 bases remaining between them. The germline V gene has CDR1 SGHAT and CDR2 FQNNGV. As DNA, the CDR3 is TGTGCCAGCAGCTTGAGGTGGATAGGGGGCACCGGGGAGCTGTTTTTT. This codes for CASSLRWIGGTGELFF.

Only one count was recorded for this clone. V gene TRBV2 combines with J gene TRBJ2-1; D remains unclear. The germline V and J ends were trimmed by 6 bases and 3 bases, with 15 bases remaining between them. CDR1 and CDR2 from the germline V gene are SNHLY and FYNNEI. The CDR3 has 15 amino acids. DNA of the CDR3: TGTGCCAGCAGCCCTGGCGGAAACCACTACAATGAGCAGTTCTTC. Its translation is CASSPGGNHYNEQFF.

The gene calls are TRBV9 and TRBJ1-5; perhaps TRBD1 as D (5 bases). Germline V gene lookup returns CDR1 SGDLS and CDR2 YYNGEE. The length of the CDR3 is 15 residues. Trimming pared 4 bases from V and 0 bases from J, leaving 11 bases between. The CDR3, as DNA: TGTGCCAGCAGCCCGGCGGGGACTAGCAATCAGCCCCAGCATTTT. The encoded protein is CASSPAGTSNQPQHF.

This rearrangement joins TRBV6-5 to TRBJ2-7, with no clear D. V was clipped by 5 bases and J by 6 bases, with 8 bases between them. The germline CDR1 and CDR2 sequences are MNHEY and SVGAGI. This CDR3 has 11 residues. The CDR3 here is CASSHNGEQYF. In DNA, the CDR3 is TGTGCCAGCAGTCATAACGGCGAGCAGTACTTC.

J is TRBJ2-7 and V is TRBV7-9, with 9 bases aligning to TRBD2. The CDR3 covers 14 residues. The ends lost 4 bases at V and 6 bases at J; junction bases unmatched: 7. The germline V gene encodes CDR1 SEHNR and CDR2 FQNEAQ (reference sequence). CDR3 loop: CASSSLAGAGEQYF. CDR3 in DNA: TGTGCCAGCAGCTCTTTAGCGGGAGCTGGCGAGCAGTACTTC.

The V and J genes are TRBV2 and TRBJ1-1; 11 bases fit TRBD1. V was pared by 6 bases and J by 1 base, with 1 base of the junction left unmatched. The CDR3 spans 14 residues. Germline assignment: CDR1 SNHLY and CDR2 FYNNEI. CDR3 sequence (DNA): TGTGCCAGCAGGGACAGGGGGCCGAACACTGAAGCTTTCTTT. The encoded protein is CASRDRGPNTEAFF. The variable domain in full, completed from reference TRBV2 and TRBJ1-1, reads EPEVTQTPSHQVTQMGQEVILRCVPISNHLYFYWYRQILGQKVEFLVSFYNNEISEKSEIFDDQFSVERPDGSNFTLKIRSTKLEDSAMYFCASRDRGPNTEAFFGQGTRLTVV.